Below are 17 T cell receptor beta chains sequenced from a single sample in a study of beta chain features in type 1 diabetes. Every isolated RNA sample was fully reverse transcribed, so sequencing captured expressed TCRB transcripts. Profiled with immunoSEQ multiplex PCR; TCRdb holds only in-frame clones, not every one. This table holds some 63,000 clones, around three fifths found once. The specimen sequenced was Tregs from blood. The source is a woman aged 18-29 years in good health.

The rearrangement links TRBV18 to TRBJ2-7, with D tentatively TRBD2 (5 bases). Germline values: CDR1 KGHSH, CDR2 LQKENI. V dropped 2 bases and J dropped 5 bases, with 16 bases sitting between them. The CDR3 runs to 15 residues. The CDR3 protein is CASSPIDLNGDEQYF. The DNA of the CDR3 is TGTGCCAGCTCACCAATAGACCTCAACGGGGACGAGCAGTACTTC.

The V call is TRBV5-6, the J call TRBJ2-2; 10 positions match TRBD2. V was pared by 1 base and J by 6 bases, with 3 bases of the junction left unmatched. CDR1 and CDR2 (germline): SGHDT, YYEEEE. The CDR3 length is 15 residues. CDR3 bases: TGTGCCAGCAGCTTGACCAGCGGGGGGGCCGGGGAGCTGTTTTTT. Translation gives CASSLTSGGAGELFF.

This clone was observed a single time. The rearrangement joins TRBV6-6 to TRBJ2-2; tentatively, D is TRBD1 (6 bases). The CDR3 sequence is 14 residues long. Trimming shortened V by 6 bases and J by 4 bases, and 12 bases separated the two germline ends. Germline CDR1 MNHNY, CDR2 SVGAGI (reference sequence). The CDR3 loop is CASRHRVGTGELFF. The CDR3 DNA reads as TGTGCCAGCAGACACAGGGTGGGCACCGGGGAGCTGTTTTTT.

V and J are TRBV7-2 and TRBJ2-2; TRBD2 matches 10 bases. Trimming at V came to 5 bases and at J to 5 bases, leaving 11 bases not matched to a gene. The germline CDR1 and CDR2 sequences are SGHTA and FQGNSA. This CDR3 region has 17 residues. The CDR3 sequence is CASSQRLAGDLTGELFF. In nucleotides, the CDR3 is TGTGCCAGCAGCCAAAGACTAGCGGGTGATTTGACCGGGGAGCTGTTTTTT.

The CDR3 coding sequence is TGCGCCAGCAGCCGGGGGACTGCGAACGACGAGCAGTACTTC. It yields the protein CASSRGTANDEQYF. V gene TRBV4-1 combines with J gene TRBJ2-7; D perhaps matches TRBD2 (6 bases). Germline V CDR1 and CDR2: MGHRA, YSYEKL. The V end was cut by 4 bases, the J end by 5 bases, with 15 bases between. CDR3 length: 14 amino acids.

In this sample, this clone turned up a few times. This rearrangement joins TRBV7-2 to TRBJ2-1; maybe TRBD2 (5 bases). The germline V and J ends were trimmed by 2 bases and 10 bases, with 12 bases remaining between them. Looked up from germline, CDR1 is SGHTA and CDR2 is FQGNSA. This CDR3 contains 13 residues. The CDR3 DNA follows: TGTGCCAGCAGCTTAATTCCCTCGGGGGAGCAGTTCTTC. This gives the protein CASSLIPSGEQFF.

The DNA of the CDR3 is TGTGCCACCAGCAGAGATCCAGGGGGCGCATCCGGCTACACCTTC. Residues: CATSRDPGGASGYTF. The chain carries TRBV15 and TRBJ1-2; 8 bases agree with TRBD1. The V gene end was trimmed by 0 bases and the J gene end by 8 bases; junction bases not matched to a gene: 8. CDR1 and CDR2 (germline): LNHNV, YYDKDF (reference sequence). The CDR3 runs to 15 residues.

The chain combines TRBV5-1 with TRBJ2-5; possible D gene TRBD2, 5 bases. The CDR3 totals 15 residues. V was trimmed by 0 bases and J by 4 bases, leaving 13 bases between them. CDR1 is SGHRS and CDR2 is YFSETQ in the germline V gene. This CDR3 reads CASSLDGRGVETQYF. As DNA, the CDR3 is TGCGCCAGCAGCTTGGATGGACGGGGAGTAGAGACCCAGTACTTC. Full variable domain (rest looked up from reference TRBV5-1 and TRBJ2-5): KAGVTQTPRYLIKTRGQQVTLSCSPISGHRSVSWYQQTPGQGLQFLFEYFSETQRNKGNFPGRFSGRQFSNSRSEMNVSTLELGDSALYLCASSLDGRGVETQYFGPGTRLLVL.

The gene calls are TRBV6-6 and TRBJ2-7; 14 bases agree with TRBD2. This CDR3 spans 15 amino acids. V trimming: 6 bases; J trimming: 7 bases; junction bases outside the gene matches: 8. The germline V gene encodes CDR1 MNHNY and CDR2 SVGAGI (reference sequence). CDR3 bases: TGTGCCAGCAGGATACCGGGACTAGCGGGAGTAGAGCAGTACTTC. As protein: CASRIPGLAGVEQYF.

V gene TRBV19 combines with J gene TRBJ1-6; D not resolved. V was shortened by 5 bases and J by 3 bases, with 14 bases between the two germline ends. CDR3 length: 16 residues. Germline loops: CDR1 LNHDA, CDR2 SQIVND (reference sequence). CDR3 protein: CASSADFTLYNSPLHF. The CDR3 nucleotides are TGTGCCAGTAGTGCGGACTTCACACTCTATAATTCACCCCTCCACTTT.

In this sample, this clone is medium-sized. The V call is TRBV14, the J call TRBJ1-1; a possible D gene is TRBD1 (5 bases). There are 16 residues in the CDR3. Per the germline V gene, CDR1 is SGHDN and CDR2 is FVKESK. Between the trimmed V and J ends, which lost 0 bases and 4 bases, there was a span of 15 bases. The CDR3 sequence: CASSQEFPGRVTEAFF. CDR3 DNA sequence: TGTGCCAGCAGCCAAGAATTTCCGGGCAGGGTCACTGAAGCTTTCTTT.

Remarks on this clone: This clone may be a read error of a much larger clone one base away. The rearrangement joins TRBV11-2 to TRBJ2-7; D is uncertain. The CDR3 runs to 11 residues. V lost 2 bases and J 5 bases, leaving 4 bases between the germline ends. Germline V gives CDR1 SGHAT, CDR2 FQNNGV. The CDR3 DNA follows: TGTGCCAGCAGCTTACATCACGAGCAGTACTTC. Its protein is CASSLHHEQYF.

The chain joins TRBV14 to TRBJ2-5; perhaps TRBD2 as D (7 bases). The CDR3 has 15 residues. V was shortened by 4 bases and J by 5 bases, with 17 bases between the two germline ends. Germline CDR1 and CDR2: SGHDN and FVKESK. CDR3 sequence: CASSPNGGPRETQYF. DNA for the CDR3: TGTGCCAGCAGCCCGAACGGGGGGCCACGGGAGACCCAGTACTTC.

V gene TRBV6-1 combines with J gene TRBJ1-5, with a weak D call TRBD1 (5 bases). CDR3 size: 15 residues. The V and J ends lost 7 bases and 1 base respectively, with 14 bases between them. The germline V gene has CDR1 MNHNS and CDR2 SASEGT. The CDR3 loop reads CASTIGGSSNQPQHF. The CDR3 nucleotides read TGTGCCAGCACCATTGGGGGGTCCAGCAATCAGCCCCAGCATTTT.

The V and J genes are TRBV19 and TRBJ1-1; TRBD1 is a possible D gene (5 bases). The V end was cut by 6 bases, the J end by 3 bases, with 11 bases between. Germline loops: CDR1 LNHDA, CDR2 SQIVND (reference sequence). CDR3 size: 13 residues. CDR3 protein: CASRFGRDTEAFF. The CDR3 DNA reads TGTGCCAGTAGATTTGGCAGGGACACTGAAGCTTTCTTT. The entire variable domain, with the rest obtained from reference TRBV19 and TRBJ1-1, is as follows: DGGITQSPKYLFRKEGQNVTLSCEQNLNHDAMYWYRQDPGQGLRLIYYSQIVNDFQKGDIAEGYSVSREKKESFPLTVTSAQKNPTAFYLCASRFGRDTEAFFGQGTRLTVV.

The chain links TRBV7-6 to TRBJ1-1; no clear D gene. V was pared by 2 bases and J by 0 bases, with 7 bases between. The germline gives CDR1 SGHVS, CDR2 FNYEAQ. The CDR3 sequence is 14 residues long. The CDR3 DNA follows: TGTGCCAGCAGCTTAAGAGGGATGAACACTGAAGCTTTCTTT. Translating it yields CASSLRGMNTEAFF. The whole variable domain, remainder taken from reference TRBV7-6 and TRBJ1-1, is GAGVSQSPRYKVTKRGQDVALRCDPISGHVSLYWYRQALGQGPEFLTYFNYEAQQDKSGLPNDRFSAERPEGSISTLTIQRTEQRDSAMYRCASSLRGMNTEAFFGQGTRLTVV.

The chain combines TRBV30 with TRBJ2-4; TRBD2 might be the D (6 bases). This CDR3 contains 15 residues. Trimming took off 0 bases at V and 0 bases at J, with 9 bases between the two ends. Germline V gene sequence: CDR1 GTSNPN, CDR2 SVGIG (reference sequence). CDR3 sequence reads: CAWSVWGLAKNIQYF. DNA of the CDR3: TGTGCCTGGAGTGTATGGGGACTAGCCAAAAACATTCAGTACTTC.